This passage covers 10 T cell receptor beta chains from one sample sequenced in a study of blood T cell repertoires in COVID-19. Libraries were prepared by immunoSEQ multiplex PCR; TCRdb keeps only in-frame clonotypes and omits some of them. Of 200,000 to 250,000 clones listed, 80% to 85% were seen once; the top ten hold approximately 8%. Sequencing input: peripheral blood. Receptors were obtained from a woman aged 80 or over with COVID-19, enrolled during active disease.

This chain joins TRBV6-5 and TRBJ1-1; D is ambiguous. Between the trimmed V and J ends, which lost 5 bases and 2 bases, there was a span of 6 bases. Germline CDR1 is MNHEY and CDR2 is SVGAGI. The CDR3 sequence is 12 residues long. The CDR3 DNA sequence: TGTGCCAGCAGTCCACTCAACACTGAAGCTTTCTTT. Translating it yields CASSPLNTEAFF.

The chain has TRBV7-2 and TRBJ1-3, with unresolved D. The V end lost 2 bases, the J end lost 0 bases, and 8 bases lay between the germline ends. The germline V gene has CDR1 SGHTA and CDR2 FQGNSA. The CDR3 has 15 amino acids. CDR3 sequence: CASSLSKNSGNTIYF. The CDR3 nucleotides are TGTGCCAGCAGCTTATCAAAAAACTCTGGAAACACCATATATTTT.

This chain connects TRBV28 to TRBJ1-2; D perhaps matches TRBD1 (5 bases). This CDR3 is built from 14 residues. The ends were cut back, 7 bases at V and 1 base at J, with 13 bases in the middle. From germline, CDR1 is MDHEN and CDR2 SYDVKM. CDR3 protein: CASTQQGVNYGYTF. The DNA of the CDR3 is TGTGCCAGCACCCAGCAAGGGGTTAACTATGGCTACACCTTC.

This chain connects TRBV28 to TRBJ1-5, with D perhaps TRBD1 (6 bases). This CDR3 is built from 15 residues. Trimming took 5 bases from V and 4 from J, leaving 15 bases between them. In germline, CDR1 is MDHEN, CDR2 SYDVKM. Written as DNA, the CDR3 is TGTGCCAGCAGTCCCCCCCCCGGACAGAATCAGCCCCAGCATTTT. Its translation is CASSPPPGQNQPQHF.

The CDR3 loop is CASSQGLGRKQFF. The CDR3 nucleotides read TGTGCCAGCAGTCAGGGACTAGGGAGGAAGCAGTTCTTC. The V gene is TRBV3-1 (or the pseudogene TRBV3-2), the J gene TRBJ2-1; 8 positions match TRBD2. The V gene end was trimmed by 6 bases and the J gene end by 11 bases; junction bases not matched to a gene: 9. This CDR3 has 13 amino acids. The germline V gene has CDR1 LGHDT and CDR2 YNNKEL (reference sequence).

V usage is TRBV27 and J usage is TRBJ1-4; D is unclear. Germline loops: CDR1 MNHEY, CDR2 SMNVEV (reference sequence). V lost 4 bases, J lost 0 bases, and 9 bases lay in between. The CDR3 covers 15 residues. CDR3 in DNA: TGTGCCAGCAGTTCGGTCGAGGCAACTAATGAAAAACTGTTTTTT. Its protein is CASSSVEATNEKLFF.

J is TRBJ2-3 and V is TRBV9; D might be TRBD2 (5 bases). This CDR3 has 12 amino acids. The V gene's germline CDR1 is SGDLS and CDR2 YYNGEE. Trimming took 4 bases from V and 6 from J, leaving 9 bases between them. The CDR3 DNA reads as TGTGCCAGCAGCTTCCGAGGGGATACGCAGTATTTT. This gives the protein CASSFRGDTQYF.

The V and J genes are TRBV19 and TRBJ1-3, with 7 bases that match TRBD1. Trimming at V came to 3 bases and at J to 0 bases, leaving 2 bases not matched to a gene. Germline V gene sequence: CDR1 LNHDA, CDR2 SQIVND (reference sequence). The CDR3 extends over 15 amino acids. The CDR3 region has the DNA TGTGCCAGTAGTATCGACAGGGCCTCTGGAAACACCATATATTTT. It yields the protein CASSIDRASGNTIYF.

The chain is built from TRBV7-8 and TRBJ2-1, with D possibly matching TRBD1 (6 bases). Germline V gene data show CDR1 as SGHVS and CDR2 as FQNEAQ. V was cut by 4 bases and J by 5 bases, with 15 bases left in between. The length of the CDR3 is 15 residues. CDR3 amino acids: CASSSQGRGHNEQFF. In DNA form, the CDR3 reads TGTGCCAGCAGCTCACAGGGACGGGGACACAATGAGCAGTTCTTC. Drawing the rest from reference TRBV7-8 and TRBJ2-1, the complete variable domain is GAGVSQSPRYKVAKRGQDVALRCDPISGHVSLFWYQQALGQGPEFLTYFQNEAQLDKSGLPSDRFFAERPEGSVSTLKIQRTQQEDSAVYLCASSSQGRGHNEQFFGPGTRLTVL.

This chain joins TRBV4-1 and TRBJ2-7, with 7 nucleotides matching TRBD2. The CDR3 is 20 residues long. The V and J ends lost 0 bases and 4 bases, in that order; junction bases with no gene match: 21. Germline V gives CDR1 MGHRA, CDR2 YSYEKL. The CDR3 DNA reads as TGCGCCAGCAGCCAAGAGGCGCCGGGGAGGGGAATATTAAGGGATTACGAGCAGTACTTC. It is translated as CASSQEAPGRGILRDYEQYF.